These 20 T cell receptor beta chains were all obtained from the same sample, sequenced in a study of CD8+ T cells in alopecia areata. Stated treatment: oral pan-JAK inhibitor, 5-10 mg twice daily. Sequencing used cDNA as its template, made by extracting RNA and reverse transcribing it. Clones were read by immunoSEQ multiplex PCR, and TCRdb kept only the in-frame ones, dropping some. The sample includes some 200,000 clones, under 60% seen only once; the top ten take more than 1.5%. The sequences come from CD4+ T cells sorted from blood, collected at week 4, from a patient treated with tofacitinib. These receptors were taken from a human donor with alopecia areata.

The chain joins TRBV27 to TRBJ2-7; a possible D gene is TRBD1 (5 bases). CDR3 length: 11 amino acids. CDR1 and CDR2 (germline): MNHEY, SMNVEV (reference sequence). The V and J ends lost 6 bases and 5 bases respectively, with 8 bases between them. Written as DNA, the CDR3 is TGTGCCAGCAGCAGGGAAAACGAGCAGTACTTC. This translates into CASSRENEQYF.

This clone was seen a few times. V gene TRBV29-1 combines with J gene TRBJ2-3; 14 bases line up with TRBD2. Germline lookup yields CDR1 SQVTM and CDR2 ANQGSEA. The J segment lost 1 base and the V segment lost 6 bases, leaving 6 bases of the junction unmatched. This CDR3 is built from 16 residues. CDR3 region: CSVASGLAGGTDTQYF. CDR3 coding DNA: TGCAGCGTCGCCTCGGGACTAGCGGGGGGCACAGATACGCAGTATTTT.

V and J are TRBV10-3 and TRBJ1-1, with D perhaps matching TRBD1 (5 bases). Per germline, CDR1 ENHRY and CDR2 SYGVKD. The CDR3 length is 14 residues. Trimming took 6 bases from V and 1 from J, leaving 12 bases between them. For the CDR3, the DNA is TGTGCCATCAGCTCGACAGCCGAGAACACTGAAGCTTTCTTT. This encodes CAISSTAENTEAFF.

The CDR3 loop is CASSPSGGETQYF. The CDR3 nucleotides are TGTGCCAGCAGCCCTAGTGGAGGGGAGACCCAGTACTTC. The chain combines TRBV7-2 with TRBJ2-5; tentatively, D is TRBD2 (6 bases). With 5 bases removed from V and 5 bases from J, the gap between germline ends came to 12 bases. The CDR3 extends over 13 amino acids. The germline V gene has CDR1 SGHTA and CDR2 FQGNSA.

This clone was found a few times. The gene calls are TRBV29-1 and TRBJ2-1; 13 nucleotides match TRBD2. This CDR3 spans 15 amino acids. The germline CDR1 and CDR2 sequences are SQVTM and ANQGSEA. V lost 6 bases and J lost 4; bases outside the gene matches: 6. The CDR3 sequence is CSVHRLAGGYNEQFF. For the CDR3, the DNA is TGCAGCGTCCACCGACTAGCGGGGGGTTACAATGAGCAGTTCTTC.

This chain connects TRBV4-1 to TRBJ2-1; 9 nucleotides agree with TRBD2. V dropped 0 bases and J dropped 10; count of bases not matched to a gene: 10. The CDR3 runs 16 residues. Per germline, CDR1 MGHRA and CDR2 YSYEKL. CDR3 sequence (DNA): TGCGCCAGCAGCCAAGAAGGTGCGGGGGGGCCTGGCGAGCAGTTCTTC. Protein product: CASSQEGAGGPGEQFF.

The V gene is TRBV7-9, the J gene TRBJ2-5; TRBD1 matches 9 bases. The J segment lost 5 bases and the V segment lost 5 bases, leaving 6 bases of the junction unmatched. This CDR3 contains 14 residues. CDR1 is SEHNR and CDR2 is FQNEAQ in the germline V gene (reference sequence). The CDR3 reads CASSLGQGYETQYF. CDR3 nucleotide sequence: TGTGCCAGCAGCCTGGGACAGGGATATGAGACCCAGTACTTC.

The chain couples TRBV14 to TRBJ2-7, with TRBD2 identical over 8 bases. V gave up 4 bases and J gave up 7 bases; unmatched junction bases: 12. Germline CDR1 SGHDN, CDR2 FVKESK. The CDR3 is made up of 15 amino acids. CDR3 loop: CASSPQTGGVREQYF. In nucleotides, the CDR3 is TGTGCCAGCAGCCCTCAAACGGGAGGGGTTCGAGAGCAGTACTTC.

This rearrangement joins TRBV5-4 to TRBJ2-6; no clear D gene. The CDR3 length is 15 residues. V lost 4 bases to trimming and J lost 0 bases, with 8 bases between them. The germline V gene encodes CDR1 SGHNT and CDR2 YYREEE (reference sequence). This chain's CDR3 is CASSHTASGANVLTF. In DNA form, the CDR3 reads TGTGCCAGCAGCCATACGGCCTCTGGGGCCAACGTCCTGACTTTC.

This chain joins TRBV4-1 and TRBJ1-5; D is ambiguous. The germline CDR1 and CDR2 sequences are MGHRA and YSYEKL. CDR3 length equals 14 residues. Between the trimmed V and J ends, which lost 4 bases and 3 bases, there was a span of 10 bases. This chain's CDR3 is CASSPVGVNQPQHF. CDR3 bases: TGCGCCAGCAGCCCAGTGGGAGTCAATCAGCCCCAGCATTTT.

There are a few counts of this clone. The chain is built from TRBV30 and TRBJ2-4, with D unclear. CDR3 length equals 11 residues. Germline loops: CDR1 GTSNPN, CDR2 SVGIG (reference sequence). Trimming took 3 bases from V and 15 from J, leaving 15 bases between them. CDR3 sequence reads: CAWRERLLVYF. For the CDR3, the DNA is TGTGCCTGGAGGGAACGGCTCCTAGTGTACTTC.

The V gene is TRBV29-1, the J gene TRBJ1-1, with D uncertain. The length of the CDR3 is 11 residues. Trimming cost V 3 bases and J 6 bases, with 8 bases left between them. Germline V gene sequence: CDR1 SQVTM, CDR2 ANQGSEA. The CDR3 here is CSVEGYSEAFF. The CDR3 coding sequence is TGCAGCGTTGAGGGCTACTCTGAAGCTTTCTTT. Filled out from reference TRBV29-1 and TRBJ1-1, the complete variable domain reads SAVISQKPSRDICQRGTSLTIQCQVDSQVTMMFWYRQQPGQSLTLIATANQGSEATYESGFVIDKFPISRPNLTFSTLTVSNMSPEDSSIYLCSVEGYSEAFFGQGTRLTVV.

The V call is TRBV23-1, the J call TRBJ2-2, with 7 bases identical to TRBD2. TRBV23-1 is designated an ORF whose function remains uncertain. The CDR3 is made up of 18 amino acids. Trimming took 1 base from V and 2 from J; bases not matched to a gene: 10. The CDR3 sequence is CASSQFLLGLGNTGELFF. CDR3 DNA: TGCGCCAGCAGTCAATTTTTATTAGGACTAGGAAACACCGGGGAGCTGTTTTTT.

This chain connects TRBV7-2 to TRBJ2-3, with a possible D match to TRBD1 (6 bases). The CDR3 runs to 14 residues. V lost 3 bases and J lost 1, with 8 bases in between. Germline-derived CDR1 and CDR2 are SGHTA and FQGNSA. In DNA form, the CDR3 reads TGTGCCAGCAGCTTTGACAGGCGCACAGATACGCAGTATTTT. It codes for CASSFDRRTDTQYF.

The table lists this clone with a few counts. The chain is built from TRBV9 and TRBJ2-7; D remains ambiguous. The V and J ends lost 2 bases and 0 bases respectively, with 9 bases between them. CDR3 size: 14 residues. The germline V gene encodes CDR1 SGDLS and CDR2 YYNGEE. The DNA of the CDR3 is TGTGCCAGCAGCGTCGGCGCATTCTCCTACGAGCAGTACTTC. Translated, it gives CASSVGAFSYEQYF. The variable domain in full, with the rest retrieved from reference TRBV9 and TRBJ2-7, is DSGVTQTPKHLITATGQRVTLRCSPRSGDLSVYWYQQSLDQGLQFLIQYYNGEERAKGNILERFSAQQFPDLHSELNLSSLELGDSALYFCASSVGAFSYEQYFGPGTRLTVT.

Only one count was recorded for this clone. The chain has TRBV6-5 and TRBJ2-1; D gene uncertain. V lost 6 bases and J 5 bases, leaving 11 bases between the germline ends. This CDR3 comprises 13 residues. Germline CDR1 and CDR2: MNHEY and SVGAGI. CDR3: CASSLLGNNEQFF. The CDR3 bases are TGTGCCAGCAGCCTGCTAGGAAACAATGAGCAGTTCTTC.

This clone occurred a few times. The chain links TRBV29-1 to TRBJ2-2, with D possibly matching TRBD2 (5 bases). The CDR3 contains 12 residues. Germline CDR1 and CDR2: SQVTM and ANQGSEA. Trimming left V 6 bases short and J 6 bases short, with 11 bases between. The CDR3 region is CSVLPEAGELFF. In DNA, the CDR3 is TGCAGCGTCCTACCGGAGGCCGGGGAGCTGTTTTTT.

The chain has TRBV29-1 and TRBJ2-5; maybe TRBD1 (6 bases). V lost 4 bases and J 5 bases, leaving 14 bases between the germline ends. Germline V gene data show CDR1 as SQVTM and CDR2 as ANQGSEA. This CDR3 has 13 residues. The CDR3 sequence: CSVATGSGETQYF. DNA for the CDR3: TGCAGCGTTGCGACAGGTTCTGGGGAGACCCAGTACTTC.

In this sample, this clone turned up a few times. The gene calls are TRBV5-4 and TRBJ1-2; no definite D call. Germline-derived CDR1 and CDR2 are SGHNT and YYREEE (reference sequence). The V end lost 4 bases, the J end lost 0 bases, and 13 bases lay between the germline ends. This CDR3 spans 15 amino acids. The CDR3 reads CASSRRLGANYGYTF. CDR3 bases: TGTGCCAGCAGCAGAAGGCTGGGAGCTAACTATGGCTACACCTTC.

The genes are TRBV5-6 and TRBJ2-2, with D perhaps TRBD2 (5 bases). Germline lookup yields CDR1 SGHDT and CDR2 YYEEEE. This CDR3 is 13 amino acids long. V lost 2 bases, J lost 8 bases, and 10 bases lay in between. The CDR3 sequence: CASSLPGGGELFF. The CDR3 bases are TGTGCCAGCAGCTTACCCGGAGGAGGGGAGCTGTTTTTT.